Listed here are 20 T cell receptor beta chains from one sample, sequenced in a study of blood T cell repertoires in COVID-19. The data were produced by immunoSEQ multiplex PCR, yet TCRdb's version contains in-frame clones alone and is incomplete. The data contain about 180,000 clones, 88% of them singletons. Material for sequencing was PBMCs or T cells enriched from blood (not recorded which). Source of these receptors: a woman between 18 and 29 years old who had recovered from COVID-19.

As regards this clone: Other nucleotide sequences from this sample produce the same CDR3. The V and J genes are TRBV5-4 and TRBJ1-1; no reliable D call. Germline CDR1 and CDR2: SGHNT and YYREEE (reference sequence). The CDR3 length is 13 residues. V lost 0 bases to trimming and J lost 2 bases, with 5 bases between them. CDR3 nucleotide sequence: TGTGCCAGCAGCTTGGGAGGTAACACTGAAGCTTTCTTT. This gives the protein CASSLGGNTEAFF.

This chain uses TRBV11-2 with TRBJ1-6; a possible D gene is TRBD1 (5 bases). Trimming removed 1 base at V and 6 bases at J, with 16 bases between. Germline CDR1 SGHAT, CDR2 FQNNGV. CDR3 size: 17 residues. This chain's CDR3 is CASSLGAREWGNSPLHF. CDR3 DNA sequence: TGTGCCAGCAGCTTAGGCGCCAGGGAATGGGGTAATTCACCCCTCCACTTT.

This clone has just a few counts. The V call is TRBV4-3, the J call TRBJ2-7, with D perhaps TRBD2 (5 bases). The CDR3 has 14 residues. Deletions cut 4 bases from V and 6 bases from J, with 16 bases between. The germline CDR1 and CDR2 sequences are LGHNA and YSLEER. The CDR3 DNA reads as TGCGCCAGCAGCCCTACCCAACGAGGGTCCGAGCAGTACTTC. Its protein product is CASSPTQRGSEQYF.

As DNA, the CDR3 is TGTGCCTGGAGGTCCAGTCTGGCAGGGGGTTATTCACCCCTCCACTTT. Translating gives CAWRSSLAGGYSPLHF. The rearrangement uses TRBV30 and TRBJ1-6; 7 bases agree with TRBD1. V shed 3 bases and J 8 bases; nucleotides not matched to a gene: 13. The CDR3 has 16 amino acids. CDR1 is GTSNPN and CDR2 is SVGIG in the germline V gene (reference sequence).

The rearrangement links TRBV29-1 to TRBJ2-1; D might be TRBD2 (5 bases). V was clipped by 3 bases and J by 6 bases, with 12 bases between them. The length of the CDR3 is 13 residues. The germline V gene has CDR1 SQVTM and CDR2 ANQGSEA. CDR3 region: CSVEDAGPNEQFF. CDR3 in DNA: TGCAGCGTTGAGGATGCGGGCCCCAATGAGCAGTTCTTC.

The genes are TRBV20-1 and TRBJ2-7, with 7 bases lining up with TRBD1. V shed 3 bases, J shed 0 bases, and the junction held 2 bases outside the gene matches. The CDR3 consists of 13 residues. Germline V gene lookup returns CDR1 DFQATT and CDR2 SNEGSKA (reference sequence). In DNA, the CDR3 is TGCAGTGCTAGTGGGACAGTCTCCTACGAGCAGTACTTC. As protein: CSASGTVSYEQYF.

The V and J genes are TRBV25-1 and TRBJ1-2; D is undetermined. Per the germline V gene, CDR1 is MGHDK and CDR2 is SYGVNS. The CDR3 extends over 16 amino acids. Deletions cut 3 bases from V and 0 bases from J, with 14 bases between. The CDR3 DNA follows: TGTGCCAGCAGTGACTTAGCGGAGGGCACTAACTATGGCTACACCTTC. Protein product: CASSDLAEGTNYGYTF.

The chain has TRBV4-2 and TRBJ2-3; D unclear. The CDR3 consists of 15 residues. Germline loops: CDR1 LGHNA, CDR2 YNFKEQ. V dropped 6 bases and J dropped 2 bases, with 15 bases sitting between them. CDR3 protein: CASRRGDGSTDTQYF. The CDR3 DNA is TGTGCCAGCAGGCGCGGAGACGGTTCCACAGATACGCAGTATTTT.

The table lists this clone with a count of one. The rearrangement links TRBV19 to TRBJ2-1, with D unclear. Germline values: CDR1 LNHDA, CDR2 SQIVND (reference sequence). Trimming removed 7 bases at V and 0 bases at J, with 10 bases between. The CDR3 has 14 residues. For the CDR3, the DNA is TGTGCCAGTAAGATCGTTAGCTCCTACAATGAGCAGTTCTTC. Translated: CASKIVSSYNEQFF.

The CDR3 loop is CASSDTQGSSYNEQFF. The DNA for the CDR3 is TGTGCCAGCAGTGATACGCAGGGAAGTTCCTACAATGAGCAGTTCTTC. The chain combines TRBV6-1 with TRBJ2-1; D might be TRBD1 (5 bases). The CDR3 sequence is 16 residues long. Germline CDR1 reads MNHNS; CDR2 reads SASEGT. Trimming removed 3 bases from V and 1 base from J, with 13 bases in between.

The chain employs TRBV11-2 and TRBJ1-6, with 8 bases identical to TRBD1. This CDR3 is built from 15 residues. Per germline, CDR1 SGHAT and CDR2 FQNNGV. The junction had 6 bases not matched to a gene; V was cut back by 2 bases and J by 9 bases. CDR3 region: CASSLTARGPSPLHF. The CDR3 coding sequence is TGTGCCAGCAGCTTAACGGCCAGGGGGCCTTCACCCCTCCACTTT.

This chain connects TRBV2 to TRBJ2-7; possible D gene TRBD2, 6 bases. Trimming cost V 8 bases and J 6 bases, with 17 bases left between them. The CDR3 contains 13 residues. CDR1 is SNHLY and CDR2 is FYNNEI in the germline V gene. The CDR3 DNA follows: TGTGCCAGCCTCGTAGGGGAGGTGGGCGAGCAGTACTTC. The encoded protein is CASLVGEVGEQYF.

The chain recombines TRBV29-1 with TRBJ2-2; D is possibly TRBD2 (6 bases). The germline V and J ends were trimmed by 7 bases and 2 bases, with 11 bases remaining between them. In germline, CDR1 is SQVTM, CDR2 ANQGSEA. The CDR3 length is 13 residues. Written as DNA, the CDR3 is TGCAGCGCCGGGACTTTAAACACCGGGGAGCTGTTTTTT. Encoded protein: CSAGTLNTGELFF.

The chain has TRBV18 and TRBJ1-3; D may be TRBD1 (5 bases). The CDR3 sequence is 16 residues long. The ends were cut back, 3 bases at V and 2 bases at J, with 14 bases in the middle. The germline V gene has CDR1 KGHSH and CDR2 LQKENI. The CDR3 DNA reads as TGTGCCAGCTCACCTATCAGGGAAAGAACTGGAAACACCATATATTTT. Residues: CASSPIRERTGNTIYF. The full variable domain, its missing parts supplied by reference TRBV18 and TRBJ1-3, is NAGVMQNPRHLVRRRGQEARLRCSPMKGHSHVYWYRQLPEEGLKFMVYLQKENIIDESGMPKERFSAEFPKEGPSILRIQQVVRGDSAAYFCASSPIRERTGNTIYFGEGSWLTVV.

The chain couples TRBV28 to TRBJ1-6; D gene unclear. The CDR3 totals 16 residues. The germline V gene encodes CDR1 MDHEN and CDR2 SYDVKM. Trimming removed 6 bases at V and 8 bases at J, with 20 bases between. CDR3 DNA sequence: TGTGCCAGCAGCCCGATCGCGGTAATAAGCCATTCACCCCTCCACTTT. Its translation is CASSPIAVISHSPLHF.

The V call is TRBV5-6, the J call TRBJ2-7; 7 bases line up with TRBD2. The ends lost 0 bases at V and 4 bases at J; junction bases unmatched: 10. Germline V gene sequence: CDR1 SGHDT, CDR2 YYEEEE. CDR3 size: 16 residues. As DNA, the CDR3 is TGTGCCAGCAGCTTGGGCGCTAGCGGAGGAAGATACGAGCAGTACTTC. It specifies CASSLGASGGRYEQYF.

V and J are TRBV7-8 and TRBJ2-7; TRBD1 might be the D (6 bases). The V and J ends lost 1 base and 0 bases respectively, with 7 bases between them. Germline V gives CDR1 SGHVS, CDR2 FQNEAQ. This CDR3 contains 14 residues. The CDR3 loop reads CASSLVRGSYEQYF. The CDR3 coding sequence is TGTGCCAGCAGCTTAGTCAGGGGCTCCTACGAGCAGTACTTC.

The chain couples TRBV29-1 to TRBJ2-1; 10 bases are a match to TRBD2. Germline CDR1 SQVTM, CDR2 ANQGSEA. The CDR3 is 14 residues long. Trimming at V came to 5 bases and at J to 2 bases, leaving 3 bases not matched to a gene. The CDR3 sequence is CSVRGLATYNEQFF. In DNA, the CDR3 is TGCAGCGTTAGGGGACTAGCGACCTACAATGAGCAGTTCTTC.

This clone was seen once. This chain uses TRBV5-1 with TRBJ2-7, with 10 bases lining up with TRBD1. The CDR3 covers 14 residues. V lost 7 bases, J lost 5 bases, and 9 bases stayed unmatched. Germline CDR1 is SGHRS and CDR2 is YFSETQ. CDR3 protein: CASSGTGVSHEQYF. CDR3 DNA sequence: TGCGCCAGCTCGGGGACAGGGGTTTCCCACGAGCAGTACTTC. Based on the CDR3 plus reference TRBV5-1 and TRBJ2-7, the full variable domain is KAGVTQTPRYLIKTRGQQVTLSCSPISGHRSVSWYQQTPGQGLQFLFEYFSETQRNKGNFPGRFSGRQFSNSRSEMNVSTLELGDSALYLCASSGTGVSHEQYFGPGTRLTVT.

The CDR3 DNA is TGTGCCAGCAGCCGAATGGCGGGCGGCACAGATACGCAGTATTTT. As protein: CASSRMAGGTDTQYF. The chain carries TRBV11-2 and TRBJ2-3, with D maybe TRBD2 (5 bases). The germline V gene has CDR1 SGHAT and CDR2 FQNNGV. V shed 5 bases and J shed 1 base, with 13 bases lying between them. The CDR3 totals 15 residues.